Listed below are T cell receptor beta chains from one sample, sequenced in a study of siplizumab effects on memory and regulatory T cells. The method was immunoSEQ multiplex PCR; TCRdb's version includes in-frame clones alone and lacks a portion of them. Among about 1,000 clones listed, less than 85% were seen once. The sample taken for sequencing was TEMRA CD8+ T cells sorted from blood. The receptors shown here come from a human donor in good health. CDR3s include the opening cysteine and the closing phenylalanine or tryptophan. The order of the fields is V gene, D gene, J gene, clone size, CDR3 DNA, CDR3 protein. D genes are given only for firm matches. Some rows mark clone size as missing; the rest say once, few, many or name a class of expanded clone.

V gene: TRBV28; D gene: .; J gene: TRBJ2-5; clone size: .; CDR3 DNA: TGTGCCAGCAGTTTTCGGTACCAAGAGACCCAGTACTTC; CDR3 protein: CASSFRYQETQYF
V gene: TRBV11-2; D gene: TRBD1; J gene: TRBJ2-4; clone size: .; CDR3 DNA: TGTGCCAGCAGCTCAATACAGGGGGCCCTAGCCAAAAACATTCAGTACTTC; CDR3 protein: CASSSIQGALAKNIQYF
V gene: TRBV11-3; D gene: .; J gene: TRBJ1-6; clone size: .; CDR3 DNA: TGTGCCAGCAGCCTTAGGGGTTCTTACTCACCCCTCCACTTT; CDR3 protein: CASSLRGSYSPLHF
V gene: TRBV21-1; D gene: .; J gene: TRBJ1-6; clone size: few; CDR3 DNA: TGTGCCAGCAGAGGGGATAGATCGAGCTCCTATAATTCACCCCTCCACTTT; CDR3 protein: CASRGDRSSSYNSPLHF
V gene: TRBV14; D gene: .; J gene: TRBJ1-2; clone size: .; CDR3 DNA: TGTGCCAGCAGCCAAGATGTTCGGGGCTACACCTTC; CDR3 protein: CASSQDVRGYTF
V gene: TRBV7-8; D gene: .; J gene: TRBJ2-7; clone size: .; CDR3 DNA: TGTGCCAGCAGCCCGTTCTTAGGCTCCTACGAGCAGTACTTC; CDR3 protein: CASSPFLGSYEQYF
V gene: TRBV27; D gene: .; J gene: TRBJ1-2; clone size: .; CDR3 DNA: TGTGCCAGCAGTTTATTTGGGGGGTCCTCGAGGGGCTACACCTTC; CDR3 protein: CASSLFGGSSRGYTF
V gene: TRBV6-8; D gene: .; J gene: TRBJ2-7; clone size: .; CDR3 DNA: TGTGCCAGCAGACTGGGGCAAAACAGGGATTTGGGTGAGCAGTACTTC; CDR3 protein: CASRLGQNRDLGEQYF
V gene: TRBV19; D gene: .; J gene: TRBJ2-3; clone size: .; CDR3 DNA: TGTGCCAGTAGTATTGGGCTAGCCCTAGGTACGCAGTATTTT; CDR3 protein: CASSIGLALGTQYF
V gene: TRBV10-3; D gene: TRBD2; J gene: TRBJ2-1; clone size: .; CDR3 DNA: TGTGCCATCAGTGAGTTCGGACTAGCGGGGTTGAATTACAATGAGCAGTTCTTC; CDR3 protein: CAISEFGLAGLNYNEQFF
V gene: TRBV5-6; D gene: .; J gene: TRBJ2-7; clone size: .; CDR3 DNA: TGTGCCAGCAGCTTGATGGGGGGACCCTCCTACGAGCAGTACTTC; CDR3 protein: CASSLMGGPSYEQYF
V gene: TRBV7-4; D gene: .; J gene: TRBJ2-5; clone size: .; CDR3 DNA: TGTGCCAGCAGCCTAGGGACTCTTCAAGAGACCCAGTACTTC; CDR3 protein: CASSLGTLQETQYF
V gene: TRBV6-5; D gene: TRBD2; J gene: TRBJ2-7; clone size: few; CDR3 DNA: TGTGCCAGCAGCCCCCTTAGCGGGGGGTTCTACGAGCAGTACTTC; CDR3 protein: CASSPLSGGFYEQYF
V gene: TRBV21-1; D gene: .; J gene: TRBJ2-3; clone size: .; CDR3 DNA: TGTGCCAGCCCCATTCGAGTATTTGGAACAGATACGCAGTATTTT; CDR3 protein: CASPIRVFGTDTQYF
V gene: TRBV6-5; D gene: TRBD1; J gene: TRBJ2-7; clone size: few; CDR3 DNA: TGTGCCAGCAGTTACGGTTTGGCAGGGGGCTCCTACGAGCAGTACTTC; CDR3 protein: CASSYGLAGGSYEQYF
V gene: TRBV7-8; D gene: .; J gene: TRBJ2-4; clone size: .; CDR3 DNA: TGTGCCAGCAGCTTCCGCAGAAACATTCAGTACTTC; CDR3 protein: CASSFRRNIQYF
V gene: TRBV13; D gene: .; J gene: TRBJ2-7; clone size: .; CDR3 DNA: TGTGCCAGCGTTCGTGGGTTTGGGGAGCAGTACTTC; CDR3 protein: CASVRGFGEQYF
V gene: TRBV18; D gene: TRBD2; J gene: TRBJ2-7; clone size: few; CDR3 DNA: TGTGCCAGCTCTTACGGAGGACTAGCGGGGGATGGCCGGTACGAGCAGTACTTC; CDR3 protein: CASSYGGLAGDGRYEQYF
V gene: TRBV7-9; D gene: TRBD1; J gene: TRBJ1-5; clone size: .; CDR3 DNA: TGTGCCAGCAGCTTAAATGGGCGCCCAGGGGGCCGGGGTCAGCCCCAGCATTTT; CDR3 protein: CASSLNGRPGGRGQPQHF
V gene: TRBV6-5; D gene: .; J gene: TRBJ2-7; clone size: .; CDR3 DNA: TGTGCCAGCAGTTATGAGCGGTCCTACGAGCAGTACTTC; CDR3 protein: CASSYERSYEQYF
V gene: TRBV6-6; D gene: .; J gene: TRBJ2-7; clone size: .; CDR3 DNA: TGTGCCAGCATCAGGGGGGACAGAGCCTACGAGCAGTACTTC; CDR3 protein: CASIRGDRAYEQYF
V gene: TRBV11-2; D gene: .; J gene: TRBJ1-5; clone size: .; CDR3 DNA: TGTGCCAGCAGCTTATCACTGGGGTCAGGCAATCAGCCCCAGCATTTT; CDR3 protein: CASSLSLGSGNQPQHF
V gene: TRBV6-1; D gene: TRBD1; J gene: TRBJ2-2; clone size: .; CDR3 DNA: TGTGCCAGCAAGCAAGGGGGCTCCGGGGAGCTGTTTTTT; CDR3 protein: CASKQGGSGELFF
V gene: TRBV20-1; D gene: .; J gene: TRBJ1-6; clone size: .; CDR3 DNA: TGCAGTGCTAGTTCCTATCCACCCCTCCACTTT; CDR3 protein: CSASSYPPLHF
V gene: TRBV6-5; D gene: .; J gene: TRBJ2-7; clone size: .; CDR3 DNA: TGTGCCAGCAGTACCCGGCACATCCACGAGCAGTACTTC; CDR3 protein: CASSTRHIHEQYF
V gene: TRBV2; D gene: .; J gene: TRBJ1-1; clone size: .; CDR3 DNA: TGTGCCAGCAATCAGATGAACACTGAAGCTTTCTTT; CDR3 protein: CASNQMNTEAFF
V gene: TRBV1; D gene: .; J gene: TRBJ2-7; clone size: .; CDR3 DNA: TGCGCCAGCAGCCAGACAGGGTCCTACGAGCAGTACTTC; CDR3 protein: CASSQTGSYEQYF
V gene: TRBV20-1; D gene: .; J gene: TRBJ1-2; clone size: .; CDR3 DNA: TGCAGTGCTTTCCCAGGGACGAGCTACACCTTC; CDR3 protein: CSAFPGTSYTF
V gene: TRBV6-9; D gene: .; J gene: TRBJ1-5; clone size: .; CDR3 DNA: TGTGCCAGCAGTTACTGGGGGGCCTATAGCAATCAGCCCCAGCATTTT; CDR3 protein: CASSYWGAYSNQPQHF
V gene: TRBV6-5; D gene: .; J gene: TRBJ2-6; clone size: .; CDR3 DNA: TGTGCCAGCAGTTATGGTCCGATGGGGGCCAACGTCCTGACTTTC; CDR3 protein: CASSYGPMGANVLTF
V gene: TRBV5-4; D gene: .; J gene: TRBJ2-5; clone size: once; CDR3 DNA: TGTGCCAGCAGCTCTCGGGGACTTGAAGAGACCCAGTACTTC; CDR3 protein: CASSSRGLEETQYF
V gene: TRBV11-2; D gene: TRBD1; J gene: TRBJ1-1; clone size: once; CDR3 DNA: TGTGCCAGCAGTTCTCTCCTGACAGGGTTAGGGGTGAACACTGAAGCTTTCTTT; CDR3 protein: CASSSLLTGLGVNTEAFF
V gene: TRBV4-1; D gene: .; J gene: TRBJ2-1; clone size: few; CDR3 DNA: TGCGCCAGCAGCATCCGACTGGGGTCGTATACGGGGTTCTTC; CDR3 protein: CASSIRLGSYTGFF
V gene: TRBV5-1; D gene: .; J gene: TRBJ1-2; clone size: few; CDR3 DNA: TGCGCCAGCAGCTTGTCTCCCATCCCAAGAGGACGGAACCTTTACTATGGCTACACCTTC; CDR3 protein: CASSLSPIPRGRNLYYGYTF
V gene: TRBV6-4; D gene: TRBD2; J gene: TRBJ2-3; clone size: .; CDR3 DNA: TGTGCCAGCAGCAGCGGACTAGCTGAAATAGATACGCAGTATTTT; CDR3 protein: CASSSGLAEIDTQYF
V gene: TRBV5-4; D gene: .; J gene: TRBJ2-7; clone size: .; CDR3 DNA: TGTGCCAGCAGCTTGGGTTCCGGGAGCTCCTACGAGCAGTACTTC; CDR3 protein: CASSLGSGSSYEQYF
V gene: TRBV28; D gene: .; J gene: TRBJ1-3; clone size: large; CDR3 DNA: TGTGCCAGCAGTTTGCCTGGACTGAATCCCGGAAACACCATATATTTT; CDR3 protein: CASSLPGLNPGNTIYF
V gene: TRBV9; D gene: TRBD1; J gene: TRBJ2-7; clone size: .; CDR3 DNA: TGTGCCAGCAGCGTAAGGGACAGGACCTACGAGCAGTACTTC; CDR3 protein: CASSVRDRTYEQYF
V gene: TRBV5-1; D gene: .; J gene: TRBJ2-5; clone size: .; CDR3 DNA: TGCGCCAGCAGCTTGTTTTACCAGCCTGAGACCCAGTACTTC; CDR3 protein: CASSLFYQPETQYF